This T cell receptor beta chain emerged from a study of cytomegalovirus exposure and HLA in healthy donors. CDR3 size: 16 residues. V was cut by 4 bases and J by 0 bases, with 15 bases left in between. The germline gives CDR1 SGDLS, CDR2 YYNGEE. PCR primers comprised 60 Vbeta and 13 Jbeta primers. The method was immunoSEQ multiplex PCR; TCRdb's version includes in-frame clones alone and lacks a portion of them. Of almost 95,000 clones in the sample, roughly 63% are singletons; the top ten hold 2.7%. This sequence originates from a man aged 45-60 years in good health and CMV-seronegative. Sequenced material: PBMCs. This chain connects TRBV9 to TRBJ2-3, with D perhaps matching TRBD1 (5 bases). CDR3 nucleotides: TGTGCCAGCAGCTCCCTTGGCAGGGTTAGCACAGATACGCAGTATTTT. Amino acids: CASSSLGRVSTDTQYF.